This TCR beta chain stems from a study of identical twins. Overall study findings and caveats: Shared out-of-frame alpha sequences (those common to twins) showed excess low generation probability.

This clonotype was found many times. Its target is not known. CDR1 SGHDT and CDR2 YYEEEE come from the germline V gene. The CDR3 runs 14 residues. Unmatched junction bases numbered 12, after V lost 1 base and J lost 14 bases. Template switching, a step in the protocol, added a universal primer site, and cDNA carried unique molecular identifiers. MiXCR, applied by TCRdb to the 5' RACE reads, yields one record per CDR3 protein. The sample lists approximately 220,000 distinct CDR3 sequences, approximately 7.9% occurring once. This sample was shared with a second study, whose subject was yellow fever vaccine responses in identical twins.

The V gene is TRBV5-6, the J gene TRBJ2-1, with 7 nucleotides matching TRBD1. The sequence derives from a woman between 18 and 30 years old in good health. The sequenced material came from CD8+ T cells sorted from blood. CDR3 region: CASSLWLRQGREFF. The CDR3 coding sequence is TGTGCCAGCAGCTTGTGGTTAAGACAGGGTCGAGAGTTCTTC.